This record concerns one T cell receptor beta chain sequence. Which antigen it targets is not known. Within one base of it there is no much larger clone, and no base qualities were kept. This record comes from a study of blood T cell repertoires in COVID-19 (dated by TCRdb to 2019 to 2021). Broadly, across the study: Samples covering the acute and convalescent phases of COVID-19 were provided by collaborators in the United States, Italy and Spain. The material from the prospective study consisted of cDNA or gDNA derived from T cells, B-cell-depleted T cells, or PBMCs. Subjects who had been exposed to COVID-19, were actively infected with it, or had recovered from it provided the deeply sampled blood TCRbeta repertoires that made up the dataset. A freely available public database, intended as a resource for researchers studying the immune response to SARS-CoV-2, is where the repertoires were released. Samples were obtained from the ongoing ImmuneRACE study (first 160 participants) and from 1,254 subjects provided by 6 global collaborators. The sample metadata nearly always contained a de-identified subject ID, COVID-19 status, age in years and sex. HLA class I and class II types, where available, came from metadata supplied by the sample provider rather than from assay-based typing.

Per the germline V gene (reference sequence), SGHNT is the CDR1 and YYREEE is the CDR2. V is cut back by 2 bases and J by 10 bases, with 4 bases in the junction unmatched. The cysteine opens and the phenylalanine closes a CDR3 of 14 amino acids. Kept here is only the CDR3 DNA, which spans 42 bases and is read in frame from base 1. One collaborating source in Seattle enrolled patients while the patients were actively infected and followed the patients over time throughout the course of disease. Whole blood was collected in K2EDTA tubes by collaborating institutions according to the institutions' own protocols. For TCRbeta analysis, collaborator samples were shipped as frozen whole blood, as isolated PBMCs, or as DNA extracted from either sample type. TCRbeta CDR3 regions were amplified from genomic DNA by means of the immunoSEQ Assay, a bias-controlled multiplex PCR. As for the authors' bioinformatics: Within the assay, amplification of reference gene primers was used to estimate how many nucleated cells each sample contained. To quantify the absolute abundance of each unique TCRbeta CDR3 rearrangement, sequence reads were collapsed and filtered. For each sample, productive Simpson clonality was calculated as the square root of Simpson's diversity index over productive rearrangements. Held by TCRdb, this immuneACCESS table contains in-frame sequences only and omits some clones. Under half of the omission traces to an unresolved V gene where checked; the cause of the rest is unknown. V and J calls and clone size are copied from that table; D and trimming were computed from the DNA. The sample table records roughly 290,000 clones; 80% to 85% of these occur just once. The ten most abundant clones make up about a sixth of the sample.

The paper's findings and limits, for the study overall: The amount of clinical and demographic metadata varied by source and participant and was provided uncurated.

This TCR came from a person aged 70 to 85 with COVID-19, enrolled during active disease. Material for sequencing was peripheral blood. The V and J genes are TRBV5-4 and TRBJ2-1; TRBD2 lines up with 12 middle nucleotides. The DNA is TGTGCCAGCAGCTTAAGAACTAGCGGGGGGGAGCAGTTCTTC. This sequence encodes CASSLRTSGGEQFF. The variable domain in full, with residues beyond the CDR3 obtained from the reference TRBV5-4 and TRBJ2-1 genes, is ETGVTQSPTHLIKTRGQQVTLRCSSQSGHNTVSWYQQALGQGPQFIFQYYREEENGRGNFPPRFSGLQFPNYSSELNVNALELDDSALYLCASSLRTSGGEQFFGPGTRLTVL.